The 29 T cell receptor beta chains reported below all come from one sample, sequenced in a study of T cells in Graves' hyperthyroidism and ophthalmopathy. The source material, RNA transcripts, was used to amplify TCR beta CDR3 regions. HTBI primers were employed in a first-round RT-PCR of the TCR CDR3. MiXCR was run by TCRdb on the multiplex PCR reads, yielding one entry per CDR3 protein. The table records some 700,000 distinct CDR3 sequences, roughly 17% of them present only once. Sequencing was performed on blood. These receptors all stem from a man aged 45-65 years with Graves' hyperthyroidism.

The J gene is TRBJ2-1, the V gene TRBV10-3; 8 bases match TRBD2. Trimming cost V 7 bases and J 6 bases; bases outside gene matches: 5. The CDR3 covers 13 residues. CDR1 is ENHRY and CDR2 is SYGVKD in the germline V gene. The chain's CDR3 is CAITAGEVNEQFF. The CDR3 DNA reads TGTGCCATCACAGCGGGAGAGGTCAATGAGCAGTTCTTC.

This clonotype came up many times. The chain is built from TRBV24-1 and TRBJ1-1, with D tentatively TRBD1 (5 bases). Germline CDR1 KGHDR, CDR2 SFDVKD. V gave up 7 bases and J gave up 3 bases, with 14 bases separating them. CDR3 length: 14 residues. CDR3 coding DNA: TGTGCCACCAGAGGCGGGGGAGATCACACTGAAGCTTTCTTT. This encodes CATRGGGDHTEAFF.

This clonotype was counted ten times or more. The V gene is TRBV5-1, the J gene TRBJ2-5; 8 nucleotides align to TRBD1. The CDR3 is made up of 15 amino acids. With V trimmed by 0 bases and J by 2 bases, 3 bases remained unmatched. Germline V lookup: CDR1 SGHRS, CDR2 YFSETQ. In DNA, the CDR3 is TGCGCCAGCAGCTTGGTGGGACAGGATCAAGAGACCCAGTACTTC. It specifies CASSLVGQDQETQYF.

In this sample, this clonotype turned up many times. This rearrangement joins TRBV7-6 to TRBJ2-3; perhaps D is TRBD1 or TRBD2 (7 bases each). The germline V gene encodes CDR1 SGHVS and CDR2 FNYEAQ. V lost 1 base to trimming and J lost 0 bases, with 23 bases between them. This CDR3 region has 20 residues. Here the CDR3 reads CASSLGAGQFILSSTDTQYF. In nucleotides, the CDR3 is TGTGCCAGCAGCTTAGGAGCGGGACAGTTCATATTATCTAGCACAGATACGCAGTATTTT.

In this sample, this clonotype turned up a few times. The gene calls are TRBV19 and TRBJ2-1; TRBD2 aligns across 9 bases. The CDR3 sequence is 13 residues long. The V segment lost 10 bases and the J segment 4 bases; nucleotides outside the gene matches: 5. Germline values: CDR1 LNHDA, CDR2 SQIVND (reference sequence). CDR3 sequence (DNA): TGTGCCACCAAGGGACTAGCTTACAATGAGCAGTTCTTC. This encodes CATKGLAYNEQFF.

This clonotype showed up many times. The rearrangement joins TRBV2 to TRBJ2-3; D may be TRBD1 or TRBD2 (6 bases each). The V end was cut by 0 bases, the J end by 1 base, with 11 bases between. This CDR3 contains 16 residues. Looked up from germline, CDR1 is SNHLY and CDR2 is FYNNEI. CDR3 bases: TGTGCCAGCAGTGAAGCGCCGGGGGCGGGCACAGATACGCAGTATTTT. Residues: CASSEAPGAGTDTQYF.

This clonotype has ten or more counts. This rearrangement joins TRBV28 to TRBJ2-1; TRBD1 or TRBD2 may be the D gene (5 bases each). CDR1 MDHEN and CDR2 SYDVKM come from the germline V gene. This CDR3 is built from 17 residues. Deletions cut 7 bases from V and 0 bases from J, with 19 bases between. CDR3 protein: CASIGAERRGSYNEQFF. The CDR3 DNA reads as TGTGCCAGCATTGGAGCGGAGAGAAGGGGCTCCTACAATGAGCAGTTCTTC.

This clonotype was seen many times. The chain links TRBV18 to TRBJ2-3; D ambiguous. Germline-derived CDR1 and CDR2 are KGHSH and LQKENI. This CDR3 is 12 amino acids long. The V end lost 3 bases, the J end lost 6 bases, and 7 bases lay between the germline ends. The CDR3 here is CASSPATDTQYF. CDR3 nucleotide sequence: TGTGCCAGCTCACCCGCAACGGATACGCAGTATTTT.

In this sample, this clonotype turned up a few times. The V call is TRBV11-2, the J call TRBJ2-6; no definite D call. The CDR3 extends over 17 amino acids. V was pared by 1 base and J by 0 bases, with 10 bases between. CDR1 and CDR2 from the germline V gene are SGHAT and FQNNGV. The CDR3 loop is CASSLVTPGSGANVLTF. The CDR3 DNA sequence: TGTGCCAGCAGCTTAGTAACACCTGGCTCTGGGGCCAACGTCCTGACTTTC.

This clonotype was seen ten or more times. The gene calls are TRBV7-9 and TRBJ2-1, with 13 bases that match TRBD2. This CDR3 region has 15 residues. Per germline, CDR1 SEHNR and CDR2 FQNEAQ (reference sequence). The V segment lost 6 bases and the J segment 7 bases; nucleotides outside the gene matches: 6. This chain's CDR3 is CASRPTSGRVNEQFF. As DNA, the CDR3 is TGTGCCAGCAGGCCTACTAGCGGGAGGGTAAATGAGCAGTTCTTC.

This sequence joins TRBV13 and TRBJ2-7; tentatively, D is TRBD2 (5 bases). CDR3 length: 14 amino acids. V was shortened by 1 base and J by 6 bases, with 13 bases between the two germline ends. The V gene's germline CDR1 is PRHDT and CDR2 FYEKMQ (reference sequence). DNA for the CDR3: TGTGCCAGCAGCTTAGCGACCGATCGGGGCGAGCAGTACTTC. This encodes CASSLATDRGEQYF.

The V and J genes are TRBV29-1 and TRBJ2-3; 7 bases are a match to TRBD2. This CDR3 region has 15 residues. J was trimmed by 2 bases and V by 2 bases; bases with no gene match: 7. Germline CDR1 is SQVTM and CDR2 is ANQGSEA. CDR3 sequence reads: CSVELADYVTDTQYF. Here the CDR3 DNA reads TGCAGCGTTGAACTAGCGGATTATGTCACAGATACGCAGTATTTT.

This clonotype occurred many times. The chain combines TRBV28 with TRBJ1-2; D gene unclear. Trimming removed 4 bases at V and 8 bases at J, with 8 bases between. Germline CDR1 and CDR2: MDHEN and SYDVKM. The CDR3 loop spans 11 amino acids. CDR3 amino acids: CASSSRWGYTF. As DNA, the CDR3 is TGTGCCAGCAGTTCCAGGTGGGGCTACACCTTC.

This clonotype showed up many times. V gene TRBV2 combines with J gene TRBJ2-3; TRBD2 aligns across 8 bases. CDR1 and CDR2 (germline): SNHLY, FYNNEI. With 4 bases clipped from V and 0 bases from J, the junction kept 3 bases outside the gene matches. There are 15 residues in the CDR3. CDR3 bases: TGTGCCAGCAGTGTTAGCGGGGTTAGCACAGATACGCAGTATTTT. Translated, it gives CASSVSGVSTDTQYF.

The chain recombines TRBV28 with TRBJ1-2, with 7 bases identical to TRBD1. The germline V gene has CDR1 MDHEN and CDR2 SYDVKM. V lost 6 bases, J lost 2 bases, and 6 bases stayed unmatched. This CDR3 has 14 residues. CDR3: CASRPTGQNYGYTF. The CDR3 nucleotides are TGTGCCAGCAGACCGACGGGACAGAACTATGGCTACACCTTC.

The V call is TRBV28, the J call TRBJ2-2; the match to TRBD2 covers 12 bases. The V and J ends lost 3 bases and 2 bases, in that order; junction bases with no gene match: 7. Germline V gene lookup returns CDR1 MDHEN and CDR2 SYDVKM. The CDR3 loop spans 18 amino acids. The CDR3 loop is CASSFWELAGGNTGELFF. The DNA of the CDR3 is TGTGCCAGCAGTTTCTGGGAACTAGCGGGAGGAAACACCGGGGAGCTGTTTTTT.

In this sample, this clonotype turned up many times. The J gene is TRBJ2-7, the V gene TRBV7-3, with D possibly being TRBD1 or TRBD2 (6 bases each). The germline V gene has CDR1 SGHTA and CDR2 FQGTGA. V was pared by 0 bases and J by 3 bases, with 9 bases between. The CDR3 sequence is 14 residues long. The CDR3 DNA sequence: TGTGCCAGCAGCTTAACAGGGGGGAACTACGAGCAGTACTTC. Encoded protein: CASSLTGGNYEQYF.

This clonotype occurred once. This sequence joins TRBV7-8 and TRBJ2-5; TRBD1 matches 10 bases. The CDR3 is made up of 17 amino acids. V lost 5 bases and J lost 5; bases outside the gene matches: 14. The germline gives CDR1 SGHVS, CDR2 FQNEAQ. In DNA, the CDR3 is TGTGCCAGCAGCCGGGACAGGGGAGGACAGGGTTGGGAGACCCAGTACTTC. Its translation: CASSRDRGGQGWETQYF.

This clonotype was picked up many times. This chain joins TRBV20-1 and TRBJ1-1; possibly TRBD1 for D (6 bases). Germline CDR1 is DFQATT and CDR2 is SNEGSKA (reference sequence). This CDR3 region has 15 residues. Deletions cut 5 bases from V and 1 base from J, with 17 bases between. The CDR3 is CSALSPRDTNTEAFF. DNA for the CDR3: TGCAGTGCTTTGTCGCCCCGGGACACGAACACTGAAGCTTTCTTT.

With regard to this clonotype: A much larger clone lies a single base off, so this may be a read error. The CDR3 does not close with the conserved phenylalanine or tryptophan, likely indicating a read error. The chain carries TRBV7-3 and TRBJ1-6; perhaps TRBD1 as D (6 bases). The V end lost 2 bases, the J end lost 6 bases, and 14 bases lay between the germline ends. Germline values: CDR1 SGHTA, CDR2 FQGTGA. This CDR3 contains 16 residues. CDR3 in amino acids: CASSLGGARSNSPLHL. The DNA for the CDR3 is TGTGCCAGCAGCTTAGGGGGGGCGAGAAGTAATTCACCCCTCCACCTT.

The rearrangement uses TRBV3-1 and TRBJ1-2, with a tentative D call TRBD1 (5 bases). Germline assignment: CDR1 LGHDT and CDR2 YNNKEL (reference sequence). V lost 1 base to trimming and J lost 8 bases, with 20 bases between them. The CDR3 is 16 amino acids. The CDR3 loop reads CASSQALNQGAVGYTF. DNA of the CDR3: TGTGCCAGCAGCCAAGCCCTGAACCAGGGTGCGGTCGGCTACACCTTC.

This clonotype was seen a few times. The rearrangement links TRBV7-9 to TRBJ2-7, with 9 positions matching TRBD2. The CDR3 runs 18 residues. CDR1 and CDR2 (germline): SEHNR, FQNEAQ (reference sequence). V shed 0 bases, J shed 3 bases, and the junction held 12 bases outside the gene matches. CDR3 amino acids: CASSLAGSGRQRGYEQYF. In nucleotides, the CDR3 is TGTGCCAGCAGCTTAGCGGGTAGCGGGAGACAACGGGGCTACGAGCAGTACTTC.

This clonotype was found a few times. The J gene is TRBJ1-1, the V gene TRBV19; no reliable D call. Trimming removed 1 base at V and 1 base at J, with 7 bases between. This CDR3 region has 14 residues. Germline CDR1 is LNHDA and CDR2 is SQIVND (reference sequence). CDR3 coding DNA: TGTGCCAGTAGTATAGGACAAAGGAACACTGAAGCTTTCTTT. Its translation is CASSIGQRNTEAFF. The full variable domain, completed using reference TRBV19 and TRBJ1-1, is DGGITQSPKYLFRKEGQNVTLSCEQNLNHDAMYWYRQDPGQGLRLIYYSQIVNDFQKGDIAEGYSVSREKKESFPLTVTSAQKNPTAFYLCASSIGQRNTEAFFGQGTRLTVV.

The chain carries TRBV6-2 or TRBV6-3 and TRBJ2-5; 8 positions agree with TRBD2. Per germline, CDR1 MNHEY and CDR2 SVGEGT. Trimming at V came to 6 bases and at J to 5 bases, leaving 17 bases not matched to a gene. This CDR3 has 17 amino acids. The CDR3 bases are TGTGCCAGCAGGGCCTCCATGCGGGAGGCCCGCGCGGAGACCCAGTACTTC. This encodes CASRASMREARAETQYF.

With regard to this clonotype: Since a much larger clone is just one base distant, this may be a read error. The chain combines TRBV13 with TRBJ2-5, with D possibly being TRBD2 (5 bases). The germline V gene has CDR1 PRHDT and CDR2 FYEKMQ (reference sequence). This CDR3 is built from 14 residues. The germline V and J ends were trimmed by 1 base and 7 bases, with 13 bases remaining between them. The CDR3 protein is CASSLERARGTQYF. In nucleotides, the CDR3 is TGTGCCAGCAGCTTAGAGAGGGCACGGGGGACCCAGTACTTC.

The sample holds a few counts of this clonotype. This chain connects TRBV7-2 to TRBJ1-6; 12 nucleotides line up with TRBD1. V was clipped by 5 bases and J by 10 bases; unmatched bases: 3. There are 14 residues in the CDR3. Germline CDR1 reads SGHTA; CDR2 reads FQGNSA. In DNA form, the CDR3 reads TGTGCCAGCAGCAGGGACAGGGGGCAGTCACCCCTCCACTTT. This translates into CASSRDRGQSPLHF.

The V and J genes are TRBV3-1 and TRBJ1-2; D is possibly TRBD1 (5 bases). Per germline, CDR1 LGHDT and CDR2 YNNKEL (reference sequence). The CDR3 totals 13 residues. V was cut by 0 bases and J by 8 bases, with 10 bases left in between. The CDR3 is CASSQERGKGYTF. CDR3 sequence (DNA): TGTGCCAGCAGCCAAGAAAGGGGTAAGGGCTACACCTTC.

The gene calls are TRBV7-9 and TRBJ2-7, with 11 bases identical to TRBD1. With V trimmed by 8 bases and J by 0 bases, 12 bases remained unmatched. This CDR3 has 17 residues. Germline values: CDR1 SEHNR, CDR2 FQNEAQ (reference sequence). CDR3 in amino acids: CASERGDRGFGSYEQYF. CDR3 sequence (DNA): TGTGCCAGCGAGCGAGGGGACAGGGGGTTTGGCTCCTACGAGCAGTACTTC.

There are many counts of this clonotype. This chain links TRBV27 with TRBJ2-1, with 7 bases that match TRBD2. Trimming took 4 bases from V and 9 from J; bases not matched to a gene: 3. This CDR3 comprises 12 residues. Germline loops: CDR1 MNHEY, CDR2 SMNVEV (reference sequence). The CDR3 DNA is TGTGCCAGCAGTTGGGAGCGGGGTGAGCAGTTCTTC. This gives the protein CASSWERGEQFF.